Reported below is one T cell receptor (beta chain). The data belong to a study of patients and donors after allogeneic stem cell transplantation. TCRdb redid the calling of the RT-PCR reads with MiXCR, one entry per CDR3 protein. Counted here are 410,000 or so distinct CDR3 sequences, 15% to 20% occurring once; the ten biggest clones make up about 7%. Germline CDR1 and CDR2: SGHAT and FQDESV (reference sequence). The CDR3 has 21 amino acids. Germline trimming cut 1 base from V and 0 bases from J; bases unmatched to any gene: 11. What was sequenced was blood, either unsorted or a sorted T cell fraction (not recorded which). The chain is built from TRBV11-1 and TRBJ2-1; 14 bases align to TRBD2. This TCR was sampled from a human donor who was either an allogeneic HSCT recipient or a stem cell or donor lymphocyte infusion donor (not recorded which). It is not recorded whose cells these are; they may come from a transplant donor. The DNA for the CDR3 is TGTGCCAGCAGCTTAGGCCTTCGGACTAGCGGGGGGTTGAGCTCCTACAATGAGCAGTTCTTC. It encodes CASSLGLRTSGGLSSYNEQFF.